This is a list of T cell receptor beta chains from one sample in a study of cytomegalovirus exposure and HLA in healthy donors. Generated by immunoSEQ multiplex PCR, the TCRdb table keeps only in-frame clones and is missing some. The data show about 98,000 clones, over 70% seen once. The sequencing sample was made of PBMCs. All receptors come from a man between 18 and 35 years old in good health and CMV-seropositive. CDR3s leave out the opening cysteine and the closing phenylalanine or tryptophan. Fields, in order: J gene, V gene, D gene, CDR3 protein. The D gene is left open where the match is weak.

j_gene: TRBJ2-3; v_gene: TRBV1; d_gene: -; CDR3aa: TSSQDTPSGGATDTQY
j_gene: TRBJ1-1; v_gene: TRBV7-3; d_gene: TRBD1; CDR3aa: ASSIDRGTTEAF
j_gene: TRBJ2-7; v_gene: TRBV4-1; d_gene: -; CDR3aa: ASSHLRAAEQY
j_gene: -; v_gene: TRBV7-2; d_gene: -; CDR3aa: ASSYSLTYEQY
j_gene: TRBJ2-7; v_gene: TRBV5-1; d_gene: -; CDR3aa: ASSVVSSYEQY
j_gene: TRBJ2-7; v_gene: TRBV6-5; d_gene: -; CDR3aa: ASSRQAASYEQY
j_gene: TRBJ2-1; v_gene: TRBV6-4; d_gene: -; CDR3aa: ASSVDQGYNEQF
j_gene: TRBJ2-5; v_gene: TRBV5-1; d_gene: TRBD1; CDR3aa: ASSRDSQETQY
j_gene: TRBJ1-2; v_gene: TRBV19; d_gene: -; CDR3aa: ASSNPGSHYGYT
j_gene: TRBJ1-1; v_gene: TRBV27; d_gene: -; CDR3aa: ASSPGAGALGTEAF
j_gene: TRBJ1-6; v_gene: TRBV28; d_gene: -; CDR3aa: ASSIPGQFNSPLH
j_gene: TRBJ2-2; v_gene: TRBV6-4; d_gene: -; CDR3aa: ASSEWFGEDTGELF
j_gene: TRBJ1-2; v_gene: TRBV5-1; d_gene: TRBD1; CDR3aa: ASSLGQDYGYT
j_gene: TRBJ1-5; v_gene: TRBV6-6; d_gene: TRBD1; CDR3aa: ASSPWDGTVNQPQH
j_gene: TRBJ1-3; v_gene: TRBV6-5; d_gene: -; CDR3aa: TSMLSRQSGNTIY
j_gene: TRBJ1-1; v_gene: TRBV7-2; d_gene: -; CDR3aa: ASSLVNRPMNTEAF
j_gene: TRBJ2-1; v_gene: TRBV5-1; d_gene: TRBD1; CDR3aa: ASSIPRQGVGFDEQF
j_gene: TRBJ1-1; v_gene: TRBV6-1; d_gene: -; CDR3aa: ASSLAYREGTEAF
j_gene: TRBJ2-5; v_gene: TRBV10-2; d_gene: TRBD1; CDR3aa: ASRDLTGKETQY
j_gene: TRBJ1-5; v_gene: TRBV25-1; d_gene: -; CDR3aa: ASSLTDNQPQH
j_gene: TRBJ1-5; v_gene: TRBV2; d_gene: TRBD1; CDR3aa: ASSSGQSLNQPQH
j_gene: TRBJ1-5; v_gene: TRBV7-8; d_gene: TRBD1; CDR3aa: ASSHPRTGRNQPQH
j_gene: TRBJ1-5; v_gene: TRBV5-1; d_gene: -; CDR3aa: ASSLGAAGNQPQH
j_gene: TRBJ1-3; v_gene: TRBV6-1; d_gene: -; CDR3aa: ASSEAGRGSGNTIY
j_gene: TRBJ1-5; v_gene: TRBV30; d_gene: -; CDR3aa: AWKSPKRLEPQH
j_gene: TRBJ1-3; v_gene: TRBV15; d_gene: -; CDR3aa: ATSSAFGVSGNTIY
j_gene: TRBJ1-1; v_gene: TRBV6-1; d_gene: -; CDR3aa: ASIRQQGGPEAF
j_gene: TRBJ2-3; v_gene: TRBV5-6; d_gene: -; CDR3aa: ASSSLVMETDTQY
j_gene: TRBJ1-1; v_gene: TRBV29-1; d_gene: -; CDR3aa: SVEVLGSRTEAF